These 14 T cell receptor beta chains share one sample of origin, sequenced in a study of shared T cell receptors in the human thymus. Assay used: immunoSEQ multiplex PCR; TCRdb lists only in-frame clones, some missing. The sample holds 640,000 or so clones, over 75% seen once. These data were also reused for a study on human thymus T cells.

Material for sequencing was thymocytes. Source of these receptors: a boy less than two years old with a congenital heart defect.

CDR3 region: CASSQDALASTGELFF. Written as DNA, the CDR3 is TGCGCCAGCAGCCAAGACGCCCTAGCGTCCACCGGGGAGCTGTTTTTT. The gene calls are TRBV4-3 and TRBJ2-2; D is perhaps TRBD2 (6 bases). CDR3 length: 16 amino acids. V was trimmed by 0 bases and J by 4 bases, leaving 12 bases between them. Per the germline V gene, CDR1 is LGHNA and CDR2 is YSLEER.

The chain links TRBV7-9 to TRBJ2-5, with TRBD2 identical over 7 bases. The V and J ends lost 4 bases and 2 bases, in that order; junction bases with no gene match: 7. The CDR3 has 15 residues. Per the germline V gene, CDR1 is SEHNR and CDR2 is FQNEAQ (reference sequence). The CDR3 spells CASSSKRGNQETQYF. For the CDR3, the DNA is TGTGCCAGCAGCTCCAAGCGGGGTAATCAAGAGACCCAGTACTTC.

V and J are TRBV15 and TRBJ2-3; 10 nucleotides agree with TRBD2. Germline V gives CDR1 LNHNV, CDR2 YYDKDF (reference sequence). Unmatched junction bases numbered 3, after V lost 0 bases and J lost 6 bases. The CDR3 extends over 15 amino acids. In nucleotides, the CDR3 is TGTGCCACCAGCAGAGATAGCGGGAGGTGGGATACGCAGTATTTT. Encoded protein: CATSRDSGRWDTQYF. Variable domain in full (rest from reference TRBV15 and TRBJ2-3): DAMVIQNPRYQVTQFGKPVTLSCSQTLNHNVMYWYQQKSSQAPKLLFHYYDKDFNNEADTPDNFQSRRPNTSFCFLDIRSPGLGDTAMYLCATSRDSGRWDTQYFGPGTRLTVL.

The chain couples TRBV6-7 to TRBJ2-2; possibly TRBD2 for D (6 bases). TRBV6-7 counts as an open reading frame of uncertain function. The CDR3 has 15 residues. V was cut by 6 bases and J by 1 base, with 12 bases left in between. DNA for the CDR3: TGTGCCAGCAGGAGGAGTAGCGGGAACACCGGGGAGCTGTTTTTT. It encodes CASRRSSGNTGELFF.

The V call is TRBV5-5, the J call TRBJ2-7; D perhaps matches TRBD1 (5 bases). Trimming pared 5 bases from V and 5 bases from J, leaving 8 bases between. The V gene's germline CDR1 is SGHKS and CDR2 YYEKEE (reference sequence). The CDR3 spans 11 residues. CDR3 bases: TGTGCCAGCAGGGGGCGCGACGAGCAGTACTTC. Translation: CASRGRDEQYF.

CDR3 nucleotides: TGCGCCAGCAGTGAGGAGCCGCGACAGGGGAGGACTGAAGCTTTCTTT. Its protein is CASSEEPRQGRTEAFF. The V and J genes are TRBV10-2 and TRBJ1-1; TRBD1 agrees at 8 bases. Germline lookup yields CDR1 WSHSY and CDR2 SAAADI. V trimming: 2 bases; J trimming: 5 bases; junction bases outside the gene matches: 10. The CDR3 has 16 residues.

The rearrangement joins TRBV29-1 to TRBJ2-2; D possibly corresponds to TRBD2 (6 bases). CDR1 is SQVTM and CDR2 is ANQGSEA in the germline V gene. Trimming took off 3 bases at V and 3 bases at J, with 11 bases between the two ends. The CDR3 covers 14 residues. CDR3 nucleotide sequence: TGCAGCGTTGAGGGACTGGCAGACACCGGGGAGCTGTTTTTT. Translation: CSVEGLADTGELFF.

A single count supports this clone. The chain couples TRBV7-6 to TRBJ2-7; 10 bases map to TRBD2. V shed 5 bases and J 6 bases; nucleotides not matched to a gene: 13. The CDR3 has 16 residues. Per germline, CDR1 SGHVS and CDR2 FNYEAQ. CDR3 DNA sequence: TGTGCCAGCAGCCCCCTTCCCCCGGGACTAGCGACCGAGCAGTACTTC. It translates to CASSPLPPGLATEQYF.

The chain is built from TRBV4-3 and TRBJ1-2; the match to TRBD1 covers 8 bases. The CDR3 length is 14 residues. Germline V gene data show CDR1 as LGHNA and CDR2 as YSLEER. With V trimmed by 0 bases and J by 8 bases, 5 bases remained unmatched. CDR3 DNA sequence: TGCGCCAGCAGCCAAGATTCAGGGGGCTGCGGCTACACCTTC. It codes for CASSQDSGGCGYTF.

This chain joins TRBV7-9 and TRBJ2-7, with unresolved D. Germline V gene data show CDR1 as SEHNR and CDR2 as FQNEAQ (reference sequence). V was cut by 5 bases and J by 5 bases, with 10 bases left in between. The CDR3 is 12 residues long. The CDR3 coding sequence is TGTGCCAGCAGCCCCCAAACGGACGAGCAGTACTTC. This sequence encodes CASSPQTDEQYF.

This chain uses TRBV7-9 with TRBJ1-4; TRBD1 matches 9 bases. V lost 4 bases, J lost 1 base, and 10 bases stayed unmatched. CDR3 length equals 18 residues. Germline V CDR1 and CDR2: SEHNR, FQNEAQ (reference sequence). The CDR3 DNA reads TGTGCCAGCAGCTCCCGGGACAGGGAGAGTGGAACTAATGAAAAACTGTTTTTT. Translation: CASSSRDRESGTNEKLFF.

The chain recombines TRBV19 with TRBJ1-4; D might be TRBD1 (5 bases). The V end was cut by 3 bases, the J end by 6 bases, with 23 bases between. CDR3 length: 18 residues. Germline values: CDR1 LNHDA, CDR2 SQIVND (reference sequence). CDR3 in amino acids: CASSMRIKGTGLDEKLFF. The CDR3 DNA reads as TGTGCCAGTAGTATGAGGATAAAGGGAACAGGCCTGGATGAAAAACTGTTTTTT.

This clone has only a few counts. This chain links TRBV10-2 with TRBJ2-6; weak D call: TRBD1 (7 bases). Trimming left V 6 bases short and J 2 bases short, with 11 bases between. The CDR3 length is 15 residues. Germline V gene data show CDR1 as WSHSY and CDR2 as SAAADI. CDR3 bases: TGCGCCAGCAGAGGGGGGACAGCTGGGGCCAACGTCCTGACTTTC. This gives the protein CASRGGTAGANVLTF.

The chain couples TRBV15 to TRBJ1-5; weak D call: TRBD1 (6 bases). CDR1 and CDR2 (germline): LNHNV, YYDKDF (reference sequence). This CDR3 contains 13 residues. Trimming shortened V by 2 bases and J by 6 bases, and 8 bases separated the two germline ends. The CDR3 region has the DNA TGTGCCACCAGCAGACAGGGGCGTCAGCCCCAGCATTTT. Translation: CATSRQGRQPQHF.